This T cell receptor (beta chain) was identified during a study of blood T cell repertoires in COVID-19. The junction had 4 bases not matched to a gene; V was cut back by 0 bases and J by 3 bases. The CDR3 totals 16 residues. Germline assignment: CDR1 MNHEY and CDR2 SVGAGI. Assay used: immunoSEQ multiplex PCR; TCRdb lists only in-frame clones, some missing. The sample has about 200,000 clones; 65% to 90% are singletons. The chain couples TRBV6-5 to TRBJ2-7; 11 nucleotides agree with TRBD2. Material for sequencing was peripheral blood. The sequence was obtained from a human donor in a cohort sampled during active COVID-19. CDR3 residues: CASSYSGLAANYEQYF. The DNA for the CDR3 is TGTGCCAGCAGTTACTCGGGACTAGCGGCCAACTACGAGCAGTACTTC.